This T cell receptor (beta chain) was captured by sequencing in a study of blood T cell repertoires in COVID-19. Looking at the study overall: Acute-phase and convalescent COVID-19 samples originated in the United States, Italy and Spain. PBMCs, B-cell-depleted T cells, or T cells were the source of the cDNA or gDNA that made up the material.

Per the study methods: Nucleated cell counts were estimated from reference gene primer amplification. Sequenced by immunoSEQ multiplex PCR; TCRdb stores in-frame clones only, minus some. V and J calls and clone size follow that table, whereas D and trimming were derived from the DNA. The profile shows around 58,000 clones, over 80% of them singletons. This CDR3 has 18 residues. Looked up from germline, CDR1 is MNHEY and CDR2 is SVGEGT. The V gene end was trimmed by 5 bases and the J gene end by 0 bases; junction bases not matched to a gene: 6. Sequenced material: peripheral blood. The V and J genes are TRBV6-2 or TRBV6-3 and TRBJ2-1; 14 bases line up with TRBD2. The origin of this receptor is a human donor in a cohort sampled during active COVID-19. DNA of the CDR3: TGTGCCAGCAGTAAAGGGACTAGCGGGGGACGCTCCTACAATGAGCAGTTCTTC. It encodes CASSKGTSGGRSYNEQFF.